Shown below are 30 T cell receptor beta chains from a single sample sequenced in a study of patients and donors after allogeneic stem cell transplantation. TCRdb fed the RT-PCR reads into MiXCR, producing one record per CDR3 protein. This sample carries 150,000 to 250,000 distinct CDR3 sequences, 41% of them seen once, and the ten largest clones take 30% to 35%. Input material: blood, either unsorted or a sorted T cell fraction (not recorded which). These receptors were taken from a human donor who was either an allogeneic HSCT recipient or a stem cell or donor lymphocyte infusion donor (not recorded which). It is not recorded whose cells these are; they may come from a transplant donor.

This clonotype was recorded a few times. V gene TRBV12-3 or TRBV12-4 combines with J gene TRBJ2-1; D gene uncertain. V was clipped by 3 bases and J by 5 bases, with 2 bases between them. The CDR3 runs 11 residues. In DNA form, the CDR3 reads TGTGCCAGCAGTTTGGACAATGAGCAGTTCTTC. Its protein product is CASSLDNEQFF.

The chain couples TRBV4-3 to TRBJ1-2; D unclear. V lost 1 base, J lost 8 bases, and 14 bases lay in between. Germline loops: CDR1 LGHNA, CDR2 YSLEER. The CDR3 is made up of 14 amino acids. The CDR3 here is CASSQVGDIYGYTF. CDR3 sequence (DNA): TGCGCCAGCAGCCAAGTGGGAGACATATACGGCTACACCTTC.

The chain combines TRBV3-1 with TRBJ1-1; D gene ambiguous. CDR3 size: 16 residues. Germline V gene data show CDR1 as LGHDT and CDR2 as YNNKEL (reference sequence). V was pared by 2 bases and J by 6 bases, with 19 bases between. This chain's CDR3 is CASSQRRQVEAAEAFF. CDR3 in DNA: TGTGCCAGCAGCCAAAGACGTCAGGTAGAAGCGGCTGAAGCTTTCTTT. Supplemented by reference TRBV3-1 and TRBJ1-1, the full variable domain reads DTAVSQTPKYLVTQMGNDKSIKCEQNLGHDTMYWYKQDSKKFLKIMFSYNNKELIINETVPNRFSPKSPDKAHLNLHINSLELGDSAVYFCASSQRRQVEAAEAFFGQGTRLTVV.

This clonotype was observed a handful of times. CDR3 DNA sequence: TGTGCCAGCAGTTTTTTATTTTCCGCGTACCCACAGGCTAGCAATCAGCCCCAGCATTTT. As protein: CASSFLFSAYPQASNQPQHF. The gene calls are TRBV6-2 or TRBV6-3 and TRBJ1-5; D is perhaps TRBD1 (5 bases). Germline loops: CDR1 MNHEY, CDR2 SVGEGT. The CDR3 length is 20 residues. V lost 4 bases to trimming and J lost 0 bases, with 25 bases between them.

This clonotype was detected only a few times. The chain is built from TRBV7-9 and TRBJ1-6, with D unresolved. The germline CDR1 and CDR2 sequences are SEHNR and FQNEAQ (reference sequence). Trimming shortened V by 3 bases and J by 8 bases, and 5 bases separated the two germline ends. The CDR3 totals 12 residues. The CDR3 sequence is CASSLVDSPLHF. The CDR3 DNA is TGTGCCAGCAGCTTGGTCGATTCACCCCTCCACTTT. Full variable domain (missing parts from reference TRBV7-9 and TRBJ1-6): DTGVSQNPRHKITKRGQNVTFRCDPISEHNRLYWYRQTLGQGPEFLTYFQNEAQLEKSRLLSDRFSAERPKGSFSTLEIQRTEQGDSAMYLCASSLVDSPLHFGNGTRLTVT.

A word on this clonotype: The junction departs from the called germline gene at one end, perhaps through a read error. This chain connects TRBV6-6 to TRBJ1-3, with 7 nucleotides matching TRBD1. The germline V gene has CDR1 MNHNY and CDR2 SVGAGI (reference sequence). CDR3 length: 12 amino acids. This CDR3 is CASINSVGQWGF. CDR3 DNA: TGTGCCAGCATCAACTCCGTGGGACAGTGGGGTTTT.

The chain recombines TRBV7-2 with TRBJ1-6; D is possibly TRBD1 (5 bases). The germline V gene has CDR1 SGHTA and CDR2 FQGNSA. This CDR3 is 15 amino acids long. The V end was cut by 2 bases, the J end by 6 bases, with 11 bases between. CDR3 loop: CASSLYGTSNSPLHF. The DNA for the CDR3 is TGTGCCAGCAGCTTATACGGGACGAGTAATTCACCCCTCCACTTT.

This clonotype was recorded only once. The rearrangement joins TRBV12-3 or TRBV12-4 to TRBJ2-5; D call uncertain. Trimming stripped 7 bases from V and 5 bases from J, with 11 bases between. The CDR3 runs 12 residues. CDR3 region: CASKRVRETQYF. CDR3 sequence (DNA): TGTGCCAGCAAACGGGTTCGGGAGACCCAGTACTTC.

The rearrangement links TRBV12-3 or TRBV12-4 to TRBJ2-1; 8 bases align to TRBD2. The trim removed 3 bases at V and 1 base at J, leaving 2 bases unmatched. CDR3 length: 15 residues. The chain's CDR3 is CASSFGTSSYNEQFF. The CDR3 DNA sequence: TGTGCCAGCAGTTTTGGGACTAGTTCCTACAATGAGCAGTTCTTC.

V and J are TRBV4-3 and TRBJ2-1, with 10 positions matching TRBD1. V shed 4 bases, J shed 7 bases, and the junction held 16 bases outside the gene matches. Germline V gives CDR1 LGHNA, CDR2 YSLEER. This CDR3 has 18 amino acids. The CDR3 nucleotides read TGCGCCAGCAGCCCGACAGGGGGCTGGGATCGTATTGGGAATGAGCAGTTCTTC. Amino acid sequence: CASSPTGGWDRIGNEQFF.

In the case of this clonotype: The CDR3 carries no conserved terminal phenylalanine or tryptophan, so it likely arises from a read error. The chain links TRBV5-1 to TRBJ2-7; D may be TRBD1 or TRBD2 (5 bases each). Germline values: CDR1 SGHRS, CDR2 YFSETQ. V was trimmed by 4 bases and J by 0 bases, leaving 11 bases between them. The CDR3 contains 14 residues. The CDR3 region is CASSPQAGSYEQYL. Written as DNA, the CDR3 is TGCGCCAGCAGCCCACAGGCGGGCTCCTACGAGCAGTACCTC.

The chain links TRBV7-3 to TRBJ1-1; D not resolved. V was clipped by 0 bases and J by 0 bases, with 11 bases between them. This CDR3 comprises 16 residues. Germline V CDR1 and CDR2: SGHTA, FQGTGA. The CDR3 coding sequence is TGTGCCAGCAGCTTAACGGGGAGGGTCTTGAACACTGAAGCTTTCTTT. Protein sequence: CASSLTGRVLNTEAFF.

This chain uses TRBV15 with TRBJ1-2; D is possibly TRBD1 (6 bases). Trimming took 2 bases from V and 8 from J, leaving 15 bases between them. Germline V gives CDR1 LNHNV, CDR2 YYDKDF (reference sequence). The CDR3 loop spans 14 amino acids. CDR3 bases: TGTGCCACCAGCAGAACCGGACAGCAGCGGGGCTACACCTTC. Amino acids: CATSRTGQQRGYTF.

V and J are TRBV7-9 and TRBJ2-7; D gene ambiguous. Germline values: CDR1 SEHNR, CDR2 FQNEAQ (reference sequence). This CDR3 is built from 13 residues. With 5 bases removed from V and 1 base from J, the gap between germline ends came to 9 bases. CDR3: CASSARLSYEQYF. The CDR3, as DNA: TGTGCCAGCAGCGCTCGATTGTCCTACGAGCAGTACTTC.

This clonotype has more than one count but fewer than ten. The chain couples TRBV6-5 to TRBJ1-2; D possibly corresponds to TRBD1 (5 bases). Per the germline V gene, CDR1 is MNHEY and CDR2 is SVGAGI. This CDR3 comprises 15 residues. Trimming cost V 0 bases and J 6 bases, with 14 bases left between them. The CDR3, as DNA: TGTGCCAGCAGTTACTCGGATCGCGAGGGACATGGCTACACCTTC. Amino acid sequence: CASSYSDREGHGYTF.

This clonotype was picked up a small number of times. The genes are TRBV28 and TRBJ1-5, with a tentative D call TRBD1 (5 bases). The CDR3 consists of 14 residues. The germline CDR1 and CDR2 sequences are MDHEN and SYDVKM. V dropped 5 bases and J dropped 8 bases, with 16 bases sitting between them. The CDR3 loop reads CASSTLQGVEPQHF. The DNA of the CDR3 is TGTGCCAGCAGTACCCTGCAAGGGGTGGAGCCCCAGCATTTT.

This clonotype was observed a few times. This rearrangement joins TRBV2 to TRBJ1-6; D unresolved. CDR1 is SNHLY, CDR2 FYNNEI, per germline. CDR3 length: 13 residues. Trimming took 9 bases from V and 2 from J, leaving 8 bases between them. The CDR3 coding sequence is TGTGCCAGGGGAACAACCTATAATTCACCCCTCCACTTT. Translation: CARGTTYNSPLHF.

The V and J genes are TRBV27 and TRBJ2-1; D not resolved. Per germline, CDR1 MNHEY and CDR2 SMNVEV (reference sequence). Trimming took off 5 bases at V and 6 bases at J, with 5 bases between the two ends. The CDR3 sequence is 11 residues long. The CDR3 bases are TGTGCCAGCAGTGGAGCCAATGAGCAGTTCTTC. The encoded protein is CASSGANEQFF.

This clonotype was seen more than once but under ten times. V usage is TRBV4-3 and J usage is TRBJ1-6; D may be TRBD1 (5 bases). The CDR3 length is 15 residues. V was cut by 1 base and J by 12 bases, with 16 bases left in between. Germline V CDR1 and CDR2: LGHNA, YSLEER. CDR3 region: CASSQGGRGEGPLHF. The CDR3 region has the DNA TGCGCCAGCAGCCAAGGAGGGAGGGGCGAGGGACCCCTCCACTTT.

The rearrangement links TRBV5-6 to TRBJ2-3, with 9 bases lining up with TRBD2. Germline V gene data show CDR1 as SGHDT and CDR2 as YYEEEE. The CDR3 is made up of 17 amino acids. V was pared by 0 bases and J by 2 bases, with 7 bases of the junction left unmatched. In DNA, the CDR3 is TGTGCCAGCAGCTTGGAATCGCTAGCGGGGACCACAGATACGCAGTATTTT. Residues: CASSLESLAGTTDTQYF.

The chain carries TRBV12-3 or TRBV12-4 and TRBJ1-4; D gene unclear. The CDR3 consists of 17 residues. V was cut by 7 bases and J by 0 bases, with 18 bases left in between. The CDR3, as DNA: TGTGCCAGCACCTCATCCTGGCGGGGTGCAACTAATGAAAAACTGTTTTTT. Its protein is CASTSSWRGATNEKLFF.

On this clonotype: Compared with germline, one end of the junction differs, possibly owing to a read error. The chain links TRBV7-2 to TRBJ1-1, with 9 bases aligning to TRBD1. The CDR3 length is 17 residues. CDR1 is SGHTA and CDR2 is FQGNSA in the germline V gene. The CDR3 DNA sequence: TGTGCCAGCAGCGTCCGACAGGGGGTATATCCGAACACTGAAGCTCTCTTT. Its translation is CASSVRQGVYPNTEALF.

The J gene is TRBJ2-2, the V gene TRBV2, with no clear D. CDR3 length: 16 residues. V lost 8 bases and J lost 4, with 20 bases in between. Germline CDR1 is SNHLY and CDR2 is FYNNEI. The CDR3 region has the DNA TGTGCCAGCTTAATTAGTAGCCCAACAGTCACCGGGGAGCTGTTTTTT. Translation: CASLISSPTVTGELFF.

Ten or more counts support this clonotype. The chain carries TRBV21-1 and TRBJ1-5; the DNA was not used to check the table's D call, TRBD1. TRBV21-1 is reported as a pseudogene. The CDR3 extends over 18 amino acids. Here the CDR3 reads CASSKKKDTGGSNQPQHF. The CDR3 DNA reads TGTGCCAGCAGCAAAAAAAAGGATACAGGGGGTAGCAATCAGCCCCAGCATTTT.

The gene calls are TRBV6-6 and TRBJ2-3; a weak D match, TRBD2 (6 bases). This CDR3 is built from 14 residues. Germline V gene sequence: CDR1 MNHNY, CDR2 SVGAGI (reference sequence). V was trimmed by 5 bases and J by 4 bases, leaving 13 bases between them. CDR3 region: CASSRPREADTQYF. CDR3 DNA: TGTGCCAGCAGTAGACCGAGGGAGGCAGATACGCAGTATTTT.

The chain couples TRBV6-2 or TRBV6-3 to TRBJ1-1; D is uncertain. The CDR3 has 14 amino acids. V dropped 7 bases and J dropped 0 bases, with 12 bases sitting between them. In germline, CDR1 is MNHEY, CDR2 SVGEGT. The CDR3 sequence: CASMDAFMNTEAFF. In DNA form, the CDR3 reads TGTGCCAGCATGGACGCTTTCATGAACACTGAAGCTTTCTTT.

The V and J genes are TRBV6-2 or TRBV6-3 and TRBJ2-1; TRBD2 matches at 8 bases. The germline CDR1 and CDR2 sequences are MNHEY and SVGEGT. CDR3 length: 19 amino acids. Trimming removed 0 bases from V and 6 bases from J; junction bases left unmatched: 16. The chain's CDR3 is CASSYSSFLTGGAGNEQFF. As DNA, the CDR3 is TGTGCCAGCAGTTACTCGAGCTTTTTAACGGGAGGGGCGGGCAATGAGCAGTTCTTC.

The rearrangement uses TRBV20-1 and TRBJ1-1; TRBD1 matches 9 bases. The CDR3 is 16 residues long. Trimming took 0 bases from V and 4 from J; bases not matched to a gene: 9. CDR1 is DFQATT and CDR2 is SNEGSKA in the germline V gene (reference sequence). The CDR3 sequence: CSARDQGDRDFTEAFF. CDR3 in DNA: TGCAGTGCTAGAGATCAAGGGGACAGGGACTTCACTGAAGCTTTCTTT.

The chain links TRBV12-3 or TRBV12-4 to TRBJ2-1; 9 bases are a match to TRBD1. The V segment lost 4 bases and the J segment 7 bases; nucleotides outside the gene matches: 11. The CDR3 length is 16 residues. CDR3 in DNA: TGTGCCAGCAGTTCCGGGACAGGGATCATCGTGAATGAGCAGTTCTTC. Protein sequence: CASSSGTGIIVNEQFF.

This clonotype was seen once. This chain uses TRBV3-1 with TRBJ1-2; D is unclear. The CDR3 length is 13 residues. The V gene lost 1 base and the J gene lost 7 bases, with 10 bases spanning the gap. The germline gives CDR1 LGHDT, CDR2 YNNKEL (reference sequence). The CDR3 DNA sequence: TGTGCCAGCAGCCAAGGAAGATGGAGTGGCTACACCTTC. Its translation is CASSQGRWSGYTF. The variable domain in full, completed from reference TRBV3-1 and TRBJ1-2, reads DTAVSQTPKYLVTQMGNDKSIKCEQNLGHDTMYWYKQDSKKFLKIMFSYNNKELIINETVPNRFSPKSPDKAHLNLHINSLELGDSAVYFCASSQGRWSGYTFGSGTRLTVV.